This T cell receptor (beta chain) was documented in a study of beta chain features in type 1 diabetes. This clone was observed a few times. Sequenced material consisted of expressed TCRB transcripts (all of the isolated RNA was reverse transcribed). The assay was immunoSEQ multiplex PCR, and TCRdb's table has in-frame clones only and misses some. Of fewer than 400,000 clones listed, less than 9.5% are singletons. Germline trimming cut 5 bases from V and 4 bases from J; bases unmatched to any gene: 9. Germline V gene lookup returns CDR1 SNHLY and CDR2 FYNNEI. CDR3 size: 15 residues. CD45RO/CCR7/CD25/CD127/CD95/CD27 sorting isolated CD4+ naive, central memory, regulatory and stem cell-like memory cells.

This chain connects TRBV2 to TRBJ1-2, with 8 bases fitting TRBD1. This sequence originates from a woman in her late teens or twenties in good health. Material: central memory CD4+ T cells from blood. CDR3 loop: CASSPTSDRGYGYTF. The CDR3 bases are TGTGCCAGCAGTCCAACCAGCGACAGGGGCTATGGCTACACCTTC. The entire variable domain, with the rest obtained from reference TRBV2 and TRBJ1-2, is as follows: EPEVTQTPSHQVTQMGQEVILRCVPISNHLYFYWYRQILGQKVEFLVSFYNNEISEKSEIFDDQFSVERPDGSNFTLKIRSTKLEDSAMYFCASSPTSDRGYGYTFGSGTRLTVV.